This TCR beta chain emerged from a study of T cell responses to AZD1222 COVID-19 vaccine. Using immunoSEQ multiplex PCR, the repertoire was profiled, and TCRdb retains in-frame clones only, with some absent. The top ten clones hold 5.5% of a sample with about 160,000 clones, 88% of them seen once. Points from the study as a whole: Elevations in Spike-specific TCR breadth and depth followed administration of two AZD1222 doses.

The germline gives CDR1 MNHEY, CDR2 SVGEGT. V lost 4 bases to trimming and J lost 5 bases, with 17 bases between them. The CDR3 length is 15 residues. Concerning this clone: What it binds is unknown.

This chain uses TRBV6-2 or TRBV6-3 with TRBJ1-2; D gene unclear. The sample was peripheral blood, taken on day 0 of AZD1222 vaccination. This TCR came from an adult in good health. CDR3 in DNA: TGTGCCAGCAGTTCCGGACCTTCTGAAAATTATGGCTACACCTTC. Translation gives CASSSGPSENYGYTF.